The next 6 T cell receptor beta chains were all read from a single sample in a study of blood T cell repertoires in COVID-19. Sequencing used immunoSEQ multiplex PCR; TCRdb keeps in-frame clones, though not all of them. The sample has more than 150,000 clones, roughly 80% seen once. Material: peripheral blood. These receptors all come from a man aged 55 to 70 with active or convalescent COVID-19.

The chain uses TRBV6-5 and TRBJ2-7; 9 nucleotides match TRBD1. The CDR3 has 15 residues. CDR1 is MNHEY and CDR2 is SVGAGI in the germline V gene. J gave up 3 bases and V 5 bases, and 8 bases lay outside the gene matches. The CDR3 region is CASSLEPGQGYEQYF. In DNA form, the CDR3 reads TGTGCCAGCAGTCTCGAACCGGGACAGGGCTACGAGCAGTACTTC.

This clone has just a few counts. The chain recombines TRBV27 with TRBJ1-5; a weak D match, TRBD1 (6 bases). V was pared by 6 bases and J by 0 bases, with 12 bases between. Germline values: CDR1 MNHEY, CDR2 SMNVEV (reference sequence). The length of the CDR3 is 15 residues. DNA for the CDR3: TGTGCCAGCAGAAGGGACACCATTAGCAATCAGCCCCAGCATTTT. Its translation is CASRRDTISNQPQHF.

The rearrangement joins TRBV28 to TRBJ1-6, with D perhaps TRBD1 (6 bases). The CDR3 extends over 15 amino acids. V was trimmed by 4 bases and J by 6 bases, leaving 13 bases between them. From germline, CDR1 is MDHEN and CDR2 SYDVKM. CDR3 region: CASSSLGAGNSPLHF. CDR3 coding DNA: TGTGCCAGCAGTTCCCTGGGGGCGGGTAATTCACCCCTCCACTTT.

The V call is TRBV30, the J call TRBJ1-1; maybe TRBD1 (5 bases). The V gene lost 1 base and the J gene lost 4 bases, with 10 bases spanning the gap. The CDR3 has 13 residues. CDR1 is GTSNPN and CDR2 is SVGIG in the germline V gene (reference sequence). CDR3 loop: CAWSGGSGTEAFF. The CDR3 coding sequence is TGTGCCTGGAGTGGGGGCTCCGGCACTGAAGCTTTCTTT.

The V and J genes are TRBV13 and TRBJ1-1; TRBD1 might be the D (6 bases). This CDR3 has 15 amino acids. Trimming pared 1 base from V and 0 bases from J, leaving 9 bases between. Looked up from germline, CDR1 is PRHDT and CDR2 is FYEKMQ (reference sequence). CDR3 residues: CASSLAGGMNTEAFF. The CDR3 coding sequence is TGTGCCAGCAGCTTAGCGGGGGGCATGAACACTGAAGCTTTCTTT.

The rearrangement joins TRBV29-1 to TRBJ1-2; D unresolved. V lost 4 bases and J lost 3, with 21 bases in between. The germline gives CDR1 SQVTM, CDR2 ANQGSEA. The CDR3 has 16 amino acids. The DNA for the CDR3 is TGCAGCGTTGCTTTCTTCGGGATCAGCTCGGACTATGGCTACACCTTC. This translates into CSVAFFGISSDYGYTF.